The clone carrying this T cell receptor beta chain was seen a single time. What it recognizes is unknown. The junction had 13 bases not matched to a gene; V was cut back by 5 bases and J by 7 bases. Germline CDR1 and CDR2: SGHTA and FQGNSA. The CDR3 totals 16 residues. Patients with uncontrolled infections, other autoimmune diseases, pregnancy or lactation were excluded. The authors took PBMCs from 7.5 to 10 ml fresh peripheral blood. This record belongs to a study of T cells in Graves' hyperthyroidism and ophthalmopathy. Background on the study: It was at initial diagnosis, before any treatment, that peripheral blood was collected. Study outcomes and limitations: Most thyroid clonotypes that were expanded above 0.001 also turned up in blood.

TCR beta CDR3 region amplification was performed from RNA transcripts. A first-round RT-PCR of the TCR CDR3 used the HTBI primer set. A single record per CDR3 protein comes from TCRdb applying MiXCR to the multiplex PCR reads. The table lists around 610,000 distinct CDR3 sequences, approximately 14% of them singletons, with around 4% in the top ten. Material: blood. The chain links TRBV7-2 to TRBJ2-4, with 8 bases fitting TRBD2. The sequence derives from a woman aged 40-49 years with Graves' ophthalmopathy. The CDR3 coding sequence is TGTGCCAGCAGCCATCTCGGGAGGGTGGGCGCGAACATTCAGTACTTC. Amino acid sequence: CASSHLGRVGANIQYF.